This T cell receptor beta chain was identified during a study of graft-versus-host responses after intestinal transplantation (dated by TCRdb to the early 2020s). For the wider study: The transplants that recipients got were multivisceral, liver-intestinal, or isolated intestinal. Anti-thymocyte globulin induction was given to all recipients, followed by maintenance tacrolimus and steroids for 3 to 4 years. Graft-versus-host and host-versus-graft alloreactive T cell clones were tracked in the graft, circulation and bone marrow after intestinal transplantation using bulk TCR-beta CDR3 sequencing. Alloreactive clones were identified by sequencing pre-transplant mixed lymphocyte reaction products and comparing these products with unstimulated pre-transplant donor and recipient T cells. The cohort enrolled about two dozen intestinal transplant recipients, one of whom was a retransplant, and a few patients without pretransplant specimens were excluded. Donor T cell macrochimerism was defined as a peak of at least 4% donor T cells among recipient peripheral blood mononuclear cells. Samples from three later patients were sequenced in-house on an Illumina MiSeq with MiXCR processing rather than by the commercial service.

The time point label on this specimen signifies: cells obtained before transplantation from donor or recipient. CD3+CD4+ and CD3+CD8+ populations were FACS-sorted from unstimulated pre-transplant donor and recipient cells taken from spleen or lymph nodes. General conclusions and limits of the study: Patients with donor T cell macrochimerism had high GvH to HvG T cell clonal ratios in their allografts. GvH clones were detected in recipient bone marrow, and some appeared earlier in ileal mucosa or blood, consistent with an intestinal mucosal origin. Early after transplant, declines in HvG clones were associated with peak levels of circulating GvH clones. Conclusions were limited by the relatively low number and heterogeneity of intestinal transplant patients.

V and J are truncated by 6 bases and 2 bases respectively, leaving an intervening sequence of 13 bases. As encoded in the germline V gene, CDR1 is SQVTM while CDR2 is ANQGSEA. The CDR3 contains 13 residues, cysteine and phenylalanine counted. CDR3 DNA only is kept here, 39 bases in frame from base 1. Libraries were made using the immunoSEQ multiplex PCR assay. For most patients, genomic DNA was isolated with the Qiagen DNeasy Blood and Tissue Kit and sent frozen to Adaptive Biotechnologies for TCR sequencing. High-throughput TCR-beta CDR3 sequencing of genomic DNA from most patients was performed by Adaptive Biotechnologies. The paper's processing steps were these. TCR sequencing data were retrieved from Adaptive's ImmunoSEQ software for around 19 patients, whereas three other patients were processed with MiXCR and VDJtools. To correct CD4 versus CD8 sorting errors, any sequence found in both subsets at a frequency ratio below 5:1 was removed. Because the origin of CDR3 nucleotide sequences shared between donor and recipient could not be assigned, those sequences were removed. Alloreactive clones required at least 2-fold expansion over unstimulated cells and minimum CFSE-low frequency of 0.002% (template counts) or 0.001% (read counts). Clones detected in sequenced pre-transplant spleen, lymph node, or MLR CFSE-low populations of the donor or recipient were defined as mappable. The cumulative frequency of alloreactive clones was calculated as a percentage of all sequences, weighted by copy number. Not all clones reach the TCRdb copy of this immuneACCESS table, which keeps in-frame sequences only. Checked studies attribute under half of the gap to unresolved V genes and leave the rest unexplained. The V and J calls and clone size were taken over from that table, and D and trimming were inferred from the DNA. The sample includes fewer than 130,000 clones, with 93% observed a single time. The ten largest clonotypes hold 0.45% to 0.65% of the sample.

On this clone itself: Its antigen is still unknown. No much larger clone exists at a distance of one base, and base qualities are not known.

This TCR came from a human donor who received an intestinal transplant. Sequenced here: unstimulated CD8+ T cells sorted from spleen or lymph node cells, sampled before intestinal transplant. This chain joins TRBV29-1 to TRBJ2-5; there is no confident call for the D gene. In nucleotides, the sequence is TGCAGCGTATACCCCCTAGGGCAAGAGACCCAGTACTTC. Translated, this is CSVYPLGQETQYF.